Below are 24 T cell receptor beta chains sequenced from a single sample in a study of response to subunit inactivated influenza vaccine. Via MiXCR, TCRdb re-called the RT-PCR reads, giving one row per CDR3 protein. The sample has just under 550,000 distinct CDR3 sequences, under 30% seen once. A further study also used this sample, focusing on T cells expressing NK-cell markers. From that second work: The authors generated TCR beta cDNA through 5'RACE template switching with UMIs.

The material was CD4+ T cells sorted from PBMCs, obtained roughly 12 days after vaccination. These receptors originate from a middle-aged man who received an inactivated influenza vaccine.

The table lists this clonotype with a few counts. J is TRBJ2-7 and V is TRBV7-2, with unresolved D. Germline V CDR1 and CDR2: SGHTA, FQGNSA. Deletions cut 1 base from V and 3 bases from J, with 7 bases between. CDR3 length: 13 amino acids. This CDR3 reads CASSLEVLYEQYF. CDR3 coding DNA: TGTGCCAGCAGCTTAGAAGTCCTCTACGAGCAGTACTTC.

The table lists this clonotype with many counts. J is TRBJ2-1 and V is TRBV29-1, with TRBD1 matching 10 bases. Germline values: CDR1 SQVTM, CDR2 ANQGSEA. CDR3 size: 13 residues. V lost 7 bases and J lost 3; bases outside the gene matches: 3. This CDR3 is CSGGQGFYNEQFF. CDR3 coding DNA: TGCAGCGGGGGACAGGGGTTCTACAATGAGCAGTTCTTC.

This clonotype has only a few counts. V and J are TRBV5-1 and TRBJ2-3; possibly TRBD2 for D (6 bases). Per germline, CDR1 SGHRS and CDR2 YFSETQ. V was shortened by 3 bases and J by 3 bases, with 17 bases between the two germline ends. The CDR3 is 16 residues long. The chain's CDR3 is CASSSLAGRPTDTQYF. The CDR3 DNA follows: TGCGCCAGCAGCTCATTAGCAGGGAGGCCTACAGATACGCAGTATTTT.

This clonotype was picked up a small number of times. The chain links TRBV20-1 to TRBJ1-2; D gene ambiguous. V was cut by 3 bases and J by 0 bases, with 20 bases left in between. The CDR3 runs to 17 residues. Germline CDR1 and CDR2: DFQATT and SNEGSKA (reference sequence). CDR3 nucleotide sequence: TGCAGTGCTAGTCCCTTAGGAGCCAGGACTACTAACTATGGCTACACCTTC. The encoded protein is CSASPLGARTTNYGYTF.

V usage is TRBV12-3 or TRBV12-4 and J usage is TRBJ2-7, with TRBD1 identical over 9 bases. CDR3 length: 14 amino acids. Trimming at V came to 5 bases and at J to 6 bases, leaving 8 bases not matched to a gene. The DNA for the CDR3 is TGTGCCAGCAGTCCCGGGACAGGGTTCACCGAGCAGTACTTC. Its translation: CASSPGTGFTEQYF.

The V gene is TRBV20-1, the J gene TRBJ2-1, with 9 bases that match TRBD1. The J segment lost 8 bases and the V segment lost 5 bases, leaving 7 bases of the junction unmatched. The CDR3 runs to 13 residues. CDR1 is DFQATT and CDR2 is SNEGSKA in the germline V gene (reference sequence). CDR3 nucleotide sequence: TGCAGTGCTCCGGGACAGGGTTTGGATGAGCAGTTCTTC. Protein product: CSAPGQGLDEQFF.

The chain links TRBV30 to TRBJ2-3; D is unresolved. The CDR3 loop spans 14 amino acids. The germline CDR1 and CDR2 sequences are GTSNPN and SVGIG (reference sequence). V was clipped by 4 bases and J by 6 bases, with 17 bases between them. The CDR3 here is CAWNEFGPSDTQYF. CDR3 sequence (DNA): TGTGCCTGGAATGAGTTTGGCCCAAGCGATACGCAGTATTTT. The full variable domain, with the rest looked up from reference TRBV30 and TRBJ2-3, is SQTIHQWPATLVQPVGSPLSLECTVEGTSNPNLYWYRQAAGRGLQLLFYSVGIGQISSEVPQNLSASRPQDRQFILSSKKLLLSDSGFYLCAWNEFGPSDTQYFGPGTRLTVL.

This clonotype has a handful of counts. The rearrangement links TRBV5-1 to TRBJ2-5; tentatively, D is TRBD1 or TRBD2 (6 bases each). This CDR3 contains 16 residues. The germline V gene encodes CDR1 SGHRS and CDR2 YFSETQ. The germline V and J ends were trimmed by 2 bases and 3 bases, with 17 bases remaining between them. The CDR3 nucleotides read TGCGCCAGCAGCTTAACTGGGGGGCGCGGTGAAGAGACCCAGTACTTC. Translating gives CASSLTGGRGEETQYF.

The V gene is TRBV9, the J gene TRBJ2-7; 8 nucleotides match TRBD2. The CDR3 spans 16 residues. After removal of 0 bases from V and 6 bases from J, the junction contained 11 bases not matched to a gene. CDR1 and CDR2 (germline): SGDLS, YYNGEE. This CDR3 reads CASSVDSGAPAGEQYF. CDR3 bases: TGTGCCAGCAGCGTAGATAGCGGGGCCCCCGCAGGCGAGCAGTACTTC.

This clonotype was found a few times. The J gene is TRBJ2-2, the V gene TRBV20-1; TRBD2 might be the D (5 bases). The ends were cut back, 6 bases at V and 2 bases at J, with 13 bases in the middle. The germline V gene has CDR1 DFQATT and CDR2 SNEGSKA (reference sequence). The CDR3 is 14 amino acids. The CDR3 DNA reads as TGCAGTGCGTCCGGGAACAGAAACACCGGGGAGCTGTTTTTT. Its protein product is CSASGNRNTGELFF.

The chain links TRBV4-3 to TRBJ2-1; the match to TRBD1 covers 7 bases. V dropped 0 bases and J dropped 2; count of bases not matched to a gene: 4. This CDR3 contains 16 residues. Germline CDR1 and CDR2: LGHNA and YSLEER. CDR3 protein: CASSQEIGTAYNEQFF. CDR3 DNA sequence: TGCGCCAGCAGCCAAGAAATAGGGACAGCCTACAATGAGCAGTTCTTC.

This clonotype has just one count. The CDR3: CSARDSRGGSPDTQYF. CDR3 nucleotide sequence: TGCAGTGCTAGAGATAGTCGGGGCGGGAGTCCAGATACGCAGTATTTT. V usage is TRBV20-1 and J usage is TRBJ2-3, with 7 nucleotides matching TRBD2. J lost 4 bases, V lost 0 bases, and 10 bases had no gene match. Germline assignment: CDR1 DFQATT and CDR2 SNEGSKA (reference sequence). The CDR3 length is 16 residues.

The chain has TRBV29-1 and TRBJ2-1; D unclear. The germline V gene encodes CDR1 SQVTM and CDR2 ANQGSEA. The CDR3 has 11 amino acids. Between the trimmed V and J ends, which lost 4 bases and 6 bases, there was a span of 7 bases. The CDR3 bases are TGCAGCGTTGTCCCCGTCAATGAGCAGTTCTTC. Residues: CSVVPVNEQFF.

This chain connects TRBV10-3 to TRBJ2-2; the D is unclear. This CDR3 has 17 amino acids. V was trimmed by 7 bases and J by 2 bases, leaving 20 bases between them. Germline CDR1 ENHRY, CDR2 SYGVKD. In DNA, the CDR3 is TGTGCCATCACGGGCAGGCGGCAGCCCTCCAACACCGGGGAGCTGTTTTTT. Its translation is CAITGRRQPSNTGELFF.

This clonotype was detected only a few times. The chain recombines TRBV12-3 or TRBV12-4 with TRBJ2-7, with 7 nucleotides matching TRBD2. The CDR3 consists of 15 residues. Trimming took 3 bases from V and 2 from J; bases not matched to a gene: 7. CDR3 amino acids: CASSFGVGGTYEQYF. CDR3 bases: TGTGCCAGCAGTTTCGGGGTCGGGGGGACCTACGAGCAGTACTTC.

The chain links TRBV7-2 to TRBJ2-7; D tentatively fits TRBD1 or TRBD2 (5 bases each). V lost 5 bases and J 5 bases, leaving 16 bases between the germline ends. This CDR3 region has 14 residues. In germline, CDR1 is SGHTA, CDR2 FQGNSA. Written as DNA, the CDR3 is TGTGCCAGCAGCCGAGCTCCCGGGACGGACGAGCAGTACTTC. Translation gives CASSRAPGTDEQYF.

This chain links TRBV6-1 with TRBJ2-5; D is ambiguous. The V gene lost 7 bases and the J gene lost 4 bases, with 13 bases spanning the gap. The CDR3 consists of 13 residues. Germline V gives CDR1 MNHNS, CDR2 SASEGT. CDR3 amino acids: CASKRMSGETQYF. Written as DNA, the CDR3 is TGTGCCAGCAAACGTATGTCCGGAGAGACCCAGTACTTC.

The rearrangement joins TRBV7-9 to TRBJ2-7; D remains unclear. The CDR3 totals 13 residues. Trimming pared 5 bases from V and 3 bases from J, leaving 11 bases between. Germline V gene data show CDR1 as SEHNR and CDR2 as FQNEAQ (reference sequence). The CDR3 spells CASSAYGYYEQYF. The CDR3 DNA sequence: TGTGCCAGCAGCGCGTACGGCTACTACGAGCAGTACTTC.

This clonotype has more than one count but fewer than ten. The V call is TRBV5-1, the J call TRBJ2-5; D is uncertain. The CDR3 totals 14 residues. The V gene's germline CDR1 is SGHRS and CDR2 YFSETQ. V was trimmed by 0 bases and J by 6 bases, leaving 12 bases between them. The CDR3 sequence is CASSLETAAKTQYF. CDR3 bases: TGCGCCAGCAGCTTGGAAACAGCCGCGAAGACCCAGTACTTC.

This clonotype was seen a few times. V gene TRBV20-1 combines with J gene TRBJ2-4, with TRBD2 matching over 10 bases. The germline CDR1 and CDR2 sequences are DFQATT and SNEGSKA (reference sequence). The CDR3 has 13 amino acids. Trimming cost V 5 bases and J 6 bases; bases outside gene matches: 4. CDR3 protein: CSAVAGGINIQYF. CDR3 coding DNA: TGCAGTGCTGTAGCGGGGGGTATAAACATTCAGTACTTC.

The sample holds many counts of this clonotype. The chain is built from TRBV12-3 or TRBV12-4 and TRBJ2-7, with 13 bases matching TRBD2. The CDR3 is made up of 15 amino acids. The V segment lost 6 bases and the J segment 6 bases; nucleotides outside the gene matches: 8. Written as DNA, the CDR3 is TGTGCCAGCAGAAGGACTAGCGGGGGTCGTTCCGAGCAGTACTTC. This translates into CASRRTSGGRSEQYF.

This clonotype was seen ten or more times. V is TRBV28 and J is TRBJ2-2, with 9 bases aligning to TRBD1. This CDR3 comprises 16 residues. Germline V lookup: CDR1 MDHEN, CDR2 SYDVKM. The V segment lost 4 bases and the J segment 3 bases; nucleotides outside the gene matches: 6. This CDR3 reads CASSSLWTGDTGELFF. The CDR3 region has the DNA TGTGCCAGCAGTTCTTTGTGGACAGGGGACACCGGGGAGCTGTTTTTT.

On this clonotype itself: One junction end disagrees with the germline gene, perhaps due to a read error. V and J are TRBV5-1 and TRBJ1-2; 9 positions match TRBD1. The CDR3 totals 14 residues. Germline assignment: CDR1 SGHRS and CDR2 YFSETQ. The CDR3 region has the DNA TGCGCCAGCAGGTTGGTGGGACAGGGCTATGGCTACACCTTC. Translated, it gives CASRLVGQGYGYTF.

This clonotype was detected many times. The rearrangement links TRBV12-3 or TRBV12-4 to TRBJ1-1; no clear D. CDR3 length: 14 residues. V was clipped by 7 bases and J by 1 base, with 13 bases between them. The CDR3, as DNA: TGTGCCAGCAACACACCCCCACAGAACACTGAAGCTTTCTTT. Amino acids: CASNTPPQNTEAFF.